This T cell receptor (beta chain) stems from a study of blood T cell repertoires in COVID-19. Study-level information: Acute and convalescent COVID-19 samples came from the United States, Italy and Spain.

The repertoire was sequenced with immunoSEQ multiplex PCR; TCRdb's copy has only in-frame clones and lacks some. The table lists approximately 390,000 clones, around 91% of them singletons, with 5% to 8.5% in the top ten. CDR1 is LGHDT and CDR2 is YNNKEL in the germline V gene (reference sequence). The CDR3 extends over 16 amino acids. V dropped 4 bases and J dropped 2 bases, with 15 bases sitting between them. The sequence came from a man aged 18 to 29 with active or convalescent COVID-19. The chain couples TRBV3-1 (or the pseudogene TRBV3-2) to TRBJ1-5; perhaps TRBD1 as D (5 bases). Sequencing was carried out using peripheral blood. The CDR3 is CASSPAPRAGNQPQHF. The CDR3 bases are TGTGCCAGCAGCCCCGCGCCCAGGGCCGGCAATCAGCCCCAGCATTTT.